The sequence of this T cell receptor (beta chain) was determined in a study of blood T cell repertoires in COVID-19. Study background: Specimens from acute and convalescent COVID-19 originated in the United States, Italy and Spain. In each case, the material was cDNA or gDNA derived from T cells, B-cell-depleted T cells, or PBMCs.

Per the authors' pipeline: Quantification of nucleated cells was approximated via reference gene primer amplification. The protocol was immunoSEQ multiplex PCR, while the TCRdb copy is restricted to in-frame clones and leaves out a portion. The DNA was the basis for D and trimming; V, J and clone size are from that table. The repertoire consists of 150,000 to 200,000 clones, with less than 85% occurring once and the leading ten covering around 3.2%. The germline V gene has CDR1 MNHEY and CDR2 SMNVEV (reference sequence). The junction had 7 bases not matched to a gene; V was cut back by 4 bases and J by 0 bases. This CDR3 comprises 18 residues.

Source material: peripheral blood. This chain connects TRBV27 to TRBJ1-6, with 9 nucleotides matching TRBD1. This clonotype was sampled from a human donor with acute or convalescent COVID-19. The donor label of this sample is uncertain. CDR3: CASSSTGGPYSYNSPLHF. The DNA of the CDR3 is TGTGCCAGCAGTTCTACAGGGGGCCCCTACTCCTATAATTCACCCCTCCACTTT.